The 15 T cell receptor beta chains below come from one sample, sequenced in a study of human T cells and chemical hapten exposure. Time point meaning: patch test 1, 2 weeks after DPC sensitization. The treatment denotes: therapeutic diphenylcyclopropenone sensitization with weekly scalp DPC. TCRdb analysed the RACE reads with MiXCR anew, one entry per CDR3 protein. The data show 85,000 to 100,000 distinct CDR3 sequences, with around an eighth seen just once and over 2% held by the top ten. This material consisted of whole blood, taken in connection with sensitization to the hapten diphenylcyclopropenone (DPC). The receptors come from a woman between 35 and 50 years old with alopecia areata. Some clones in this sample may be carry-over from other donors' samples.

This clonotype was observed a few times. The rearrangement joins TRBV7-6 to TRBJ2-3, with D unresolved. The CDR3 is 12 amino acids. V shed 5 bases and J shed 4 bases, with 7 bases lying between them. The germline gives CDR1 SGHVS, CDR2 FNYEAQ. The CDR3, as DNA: TGTGCCAGCAGCCCAGCGTCAGATACGCAGTATTTT. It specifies CASSPASDTQYF.

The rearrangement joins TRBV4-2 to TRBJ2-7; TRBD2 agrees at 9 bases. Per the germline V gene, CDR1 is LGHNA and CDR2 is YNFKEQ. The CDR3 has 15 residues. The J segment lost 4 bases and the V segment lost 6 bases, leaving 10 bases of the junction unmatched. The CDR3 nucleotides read TGTGCCAGCAGTCCTGACCGACTAGCGGATTACGAGCAGTACTTC. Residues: CASSPDRLADYEQYF.

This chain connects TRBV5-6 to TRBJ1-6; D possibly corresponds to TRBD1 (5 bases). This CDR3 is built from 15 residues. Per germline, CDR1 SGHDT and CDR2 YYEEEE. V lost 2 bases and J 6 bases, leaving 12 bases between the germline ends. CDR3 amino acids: CASSFSGTANSPLHF. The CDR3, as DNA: TGTGCCAGCAGCTTCTCCGGGACGGCTAATTCACCCCTCCACTTT.

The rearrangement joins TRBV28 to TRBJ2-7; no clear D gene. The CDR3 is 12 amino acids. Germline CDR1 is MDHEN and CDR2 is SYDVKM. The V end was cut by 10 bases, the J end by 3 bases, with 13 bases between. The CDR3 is CATSHGSYEQYF. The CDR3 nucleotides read TGTGCCACCTCACACGGCAGCTACGAGCAGTACTTC.

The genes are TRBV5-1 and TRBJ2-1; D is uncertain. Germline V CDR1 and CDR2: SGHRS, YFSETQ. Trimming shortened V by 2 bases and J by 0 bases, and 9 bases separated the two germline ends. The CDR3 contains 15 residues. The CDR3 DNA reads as TGCGCCAGCAGCTTAATTCCCAGCTCCTACAATGAGCAGTTCTTC. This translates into CASSLIPSSYNEQFF.

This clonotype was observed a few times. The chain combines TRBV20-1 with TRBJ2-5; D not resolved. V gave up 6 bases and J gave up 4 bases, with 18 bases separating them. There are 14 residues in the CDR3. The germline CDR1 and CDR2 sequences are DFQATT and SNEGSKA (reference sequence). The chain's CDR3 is CSAGITGPRETQYF. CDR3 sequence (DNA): TGCAGTGCGGGGATCACCGGGCCGAGAGAGACCCAGTACTTC.

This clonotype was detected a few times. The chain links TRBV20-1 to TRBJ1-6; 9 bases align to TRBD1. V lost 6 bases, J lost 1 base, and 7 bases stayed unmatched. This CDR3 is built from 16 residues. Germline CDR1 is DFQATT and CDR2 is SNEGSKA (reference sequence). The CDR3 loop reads CSAPDRGQSYNSPLHF. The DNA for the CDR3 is TGCAGTGCCCCGGACAGGGGCCAATCCTATAATTCACCCCTCCACTTT.

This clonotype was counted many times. This chain's CDR3 is CASSPASPTGNYGYTF. As DNA, the CDR3 is TGTGCCAGCTCACCAGCCTCTCCGACGGGGAACTATGGCTACACCTTC. This rearrangement joins TRBV18 to TRBJ1-2; D unclear. Germline CDR1 reads KGHSH; CDR2 reads LQKENI. V was shortened by 2 bases and J by 2 bases, with 15 bases between the two germline ends. This CDR3 is 16 amino acids long.

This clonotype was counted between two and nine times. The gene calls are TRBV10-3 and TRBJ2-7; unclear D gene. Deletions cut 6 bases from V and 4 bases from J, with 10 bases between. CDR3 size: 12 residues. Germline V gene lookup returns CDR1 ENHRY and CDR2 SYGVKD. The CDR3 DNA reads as TGTGCCATCAGCCAGGATTTATACGAGCAGTACTTC. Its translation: CAISQDLYEQYF.

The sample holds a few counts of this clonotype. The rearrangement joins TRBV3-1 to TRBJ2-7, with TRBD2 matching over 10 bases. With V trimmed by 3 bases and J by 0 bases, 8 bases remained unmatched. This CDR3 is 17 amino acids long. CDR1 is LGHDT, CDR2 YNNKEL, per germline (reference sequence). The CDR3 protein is CASSHAGASGSSYEQYF. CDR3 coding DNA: TGTGCCAGCAGCCACGCGGGGGCTAGCGGGAGCTCCTACGAGCAGTACTTC.

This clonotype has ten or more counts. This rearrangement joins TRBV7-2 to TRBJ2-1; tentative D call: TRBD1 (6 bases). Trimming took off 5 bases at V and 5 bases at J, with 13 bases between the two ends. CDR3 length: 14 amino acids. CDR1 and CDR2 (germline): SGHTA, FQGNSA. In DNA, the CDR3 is TGTGCCAGCAGCCAATTCAGGGGCAACAATGAGCAGTTCTTC. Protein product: CASSQFRGNNEQFF.

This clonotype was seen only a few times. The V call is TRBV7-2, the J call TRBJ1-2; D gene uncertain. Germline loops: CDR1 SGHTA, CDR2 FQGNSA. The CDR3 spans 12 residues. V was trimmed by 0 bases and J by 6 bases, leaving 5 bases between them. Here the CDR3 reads CASSLAGHGYTF. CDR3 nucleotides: TGTGCCAGCAGCTTAGCAGGCCATGGCTACACCTTC.

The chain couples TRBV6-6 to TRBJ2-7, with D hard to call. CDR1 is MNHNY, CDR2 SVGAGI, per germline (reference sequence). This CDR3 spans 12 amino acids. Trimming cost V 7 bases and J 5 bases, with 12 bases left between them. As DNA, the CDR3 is TGTGCCAGCACTAGGATGGTAGACGAGCAGTACTTC. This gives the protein CASTRMVDEQYF.

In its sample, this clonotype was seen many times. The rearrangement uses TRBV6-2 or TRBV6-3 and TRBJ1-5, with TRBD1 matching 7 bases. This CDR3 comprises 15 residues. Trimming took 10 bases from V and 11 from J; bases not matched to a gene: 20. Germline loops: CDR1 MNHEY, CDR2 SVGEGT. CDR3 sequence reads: CATNTLDRERGSQHF. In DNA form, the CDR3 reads TGTGCCACCAACACACTCGACAGGGAGCGAGGGTCCCAGCATTTT.

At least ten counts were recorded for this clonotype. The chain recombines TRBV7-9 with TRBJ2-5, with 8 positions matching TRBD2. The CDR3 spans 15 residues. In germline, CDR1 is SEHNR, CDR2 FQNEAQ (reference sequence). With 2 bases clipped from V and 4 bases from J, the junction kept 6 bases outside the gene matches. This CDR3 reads CASSLSGAGVETQYF. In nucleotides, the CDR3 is TGTGCCAGCAGCTTAAGTGGAGCGGGAGTAGAGACCCAGTACTTC.